The 26 T cell receptor beta chains listed next were all sequenced from one sample in a study of blood T cell repertoires in COVID-19. Assay: immunoSEQ multiplex PCR; the TCRdb copy retains only in-frame clones and omits some. In the table there are about 400,000 clones, roughly 89% of which are singletons. Sequenced sample: PBMCs or T cells enriched from blood (not recorded which). Receptor source: a woman aged 45 to 65 who had recovered from COVID-19.

V usage is TRBV16 and J usage is TRBJ2-7; 10 nucleotides line up with TRBD1. There are 17 residues in the CDR3. Germline assignment: CDR1 KGHSY and CDR2 FQNENV. J gave up 4 bases and V 0 bases, and 9 bases lay outside the gene matches. CDR3 nucleotide sequence: TGTGCCAGCAGCCAATCTAGAGTGGGGACAGGGGTGTACGAGCAGTACTTC. Amino acids: CASSQSRVGTGVYEQYF.

CDR3: CASSKLSTNRGGYTF. In DNA form, the CDR3 reads TGTGCCAGCAGCAAATTAAGCACGAACCGTGGTGGCTACACCTTC. This rearrangement joins TRBV21-1 to TRBJ1-2. TRBV21-1 represents a pseudogene. The CDR3 has 15 amino acids.

The CDR3 sequence: CASSSRQGLREQYF. In DNA, the CDR3 is TGTGCCAGCAGCAGCCGACAGGGGTTGCGCGAGCAGTACTTC. The rearrangement uses TRBV11-3 and TRBJ2-7; TRBD1 matches 8 bases. The CDR3 loop spans 14 amino acids. Trimming at V came to 5 bases and at J to 6 bases, leaving 9 bases not matched to a gene. Germline V gene sequence: CDR1 SGHNT, CDR2 YENEEA.

V is TRBV5-4 and J is TRBJ2-2, with D perhaps TRBD2 (6 bases). Deletions cut 4 bases from V and 4 bases from J, with 8 bases between. Germline CDR1 is SGHNT and CDR2 is YYREEE (reference sequence). The CDR3 is 13 amino acids. The CDR3 DNA follows: TGTGCCAGCAGCCCCGGGGGCACCGGGGAGCTGTTTTTT. It yields the protein CASSPGGTGELFF.

In this sample, this clone turned up a few times. V usage is TRBV7-6 and J usage is TRBJ1-2; perhaps TRBD1 as D (5 bases). CDR1 and CDR2 (germline): SGHVS, FNYEAQ. V lost 4 bases and J lost 4, with 16 bases in between. The CDR3 has 15 residues. The CDR3 loop reads CASSSPGTGSYGYTF. The CDR3 DNA follows: TGTGCCAGCAGCTCCCCAGGAACAGGATCCTATGGCTACACCTTC.

This rearrangement joins TRBV5-6 to TRBJ2-3; TRBD2 is a possible D gene (5 bases). The CDR3 is 13 amino acids. The germline CDR1 and CDR2 sequences are SGHDT and YYEEEE. The V and J ends lost 7 bases and 4 bases respectively, with 13 bases between them. The CDR3 protein is CASSAVGADTQYF. The CDR3 nucleotides read TGTGCCAGCTCCGCGGTCGGGGCAGATACGCAGTATTTT.

The chain employs TRBV7-9 and TRBJ2-6; 7 nucleotides agree with TRBD1. With 5 bases clipped from V and 0 bases from J, the junction kept 7 bases outside the gene matches. From germline, CDR1 is SEHNR and CDR2 FQNEAQ (reference sequence). The CDR3 is 17 residues long. CDR3 nucleotides: TGTGCCAGCAGCATATCAACAGGGGCCTCTGGGGCCAACGTCCTGACTTTC. This sequence encodes CASSISTGASGANVLTF.

V usage is TRBV4-3 and J usage is TRBJ1-4, with D possibly TRBD1 on 6 matching bases. The CDR3 loop spans 16 amino acids. Trimming pared 0 bases from V and 5 bases from J, leaving 13 bases between. Per the germline V gene, CDR1 is LGHNA and CDR2 is YSLEER. The CDR3 reads CASSQDRQVGNEKLFF. In nucleotides, the CDR3 is TGCGCCAGCAGCCAAGATAGACAGGTGGGGAATGAAAAACTGTTTTTT.

This clone showed up just a few times. The chain couples TRBV5-1 to TRBJ2-1; 9 bases line up with TRBD1. The trim removed 1 base at V and 7 bases at J, leaving 6 bases unmatched. The V gene's germline CDR1 is SGHRS and CDR2 YFSETQ. The CDR3 covers 15 residues. Here the CDR3 reads CASSLISGTGNEQFF. As DNA, the CDR3 is TGCGCCAGCAGCTTGATTTCCGGGACAGGGAATGAGCAGTTCTTC.

Only one count was recorded for this clone. The CDR3 loop is CASSLNSGTGIYEQYF. The CDR3 DNA is TGTGCCAGCAGCTTGAATTCCGGGACAGGGATCTACGAGCAGTACTTC. The gene calls are TRBV5-6 and TRBJ2-7; the match to TRBD1 covers 9 bases. Per germline, CDR1 SGHDT and CDR2 YYEEEE. Trimming cost V 1 base and J 3 bases; bases outside gene matches: 8. The CDR3 length is 16 residues.

The chain uses TRBV7-2 and TRBJ2-5; D possibly corresponds to TRBD2 (5 bases). This CDR3 is 15 amino acids long. CDR1 and CDR2 from the germline V gene are SGHTA and FQGNSA. V shed 5 bases and J shed 4 bases, with 17 bases lying between them. CDR3 protein: CASSRGIGLPETQYF. The CDR3, as DNA: TGTGCCAGCAGCAGAGGGATAGGTTTGCCAGAGACCCAGTACTTC.

This clone was seen only a few times. Within the sample, other DNA sequences also encode this same CDR3. The CDR3 is CASSLAGNTEAFF. CDR3 in DNA: TGCGCCAGCAGCTTGGCAGGGAACACTGAAGCTTTCTTT. The chain links TRBV5-1 to TRBJ1-1, with D hard to call. The germline CDR1 and CDR2 sequences are SGHRS and YFSETQ. The V end lost 0 bases, the J end lost 1 base, and 4 bases lay between the germline ends. The CDR3 runs to 13 residues.

This clone was seen a few times. The rearrangement links TRBV6-5 to TRBJ1-5; D perhaps matches TRBD1 (6 bases). CDR3 length: 14 amino acids. Germline values: CDR1 MNHEY, CDR2 SVGAGI. The V end was cut by 4 bases, the J end by 6 bases, with 13 bases between. The CDR3 DNA follows: TGTGCCAGCAGTTGGCTGGGGGCAAGTCAGCCCCAGCATTTT. Translating gives CASSWLGASQPQHF.

As to this clone: The sample contains more than one DNA sequence encoding this CDR3. The chain employs TRBV28 and TRBJ2-1; TRBD2 aligns across 8 bases. V dropped 5 bases and J dropped 4; count of bases not matched to a gene: 4. The CDR3 length is 14 residues. The germline V gene encodes CDR1 MDHEN and CDR2 SYDVKM. CDR3 nucleotide sequence: TGTGCCAGCAGTGCGGGGGGCTCTTACAATGAGCAGTTCTTC. Its protein product is CASSAGGSYNEQFF.

This sequence joins TRBV11-2 and TRBJ1-4; no clear D gene. Trimming left V 2 bases short and J 6 bases short, with 13 bases between. CDR1 SGHAT and CDR2 FQNNGV come from the germline V gene. The CDR3 has 15 residues. CDR3 sequence: CASSLYHSSYEKLFF. The DNA of the CDR3 is TGTGCCAGCAGCTTATATCACAGCTCGTATGAAAAACTGTTTTTT.

The V and J genes are TRBV30 and TRBJ1-1; 9 positions match TRBD1. Looked up from germline, CDR1 is GTSNPN and CDR2 is SVGIG (reference sequence). The CDR3 contains 13 residues. V gave up 3 bases and J gave up 11 bases; unmatched junction bases: 10. CDR3 protein: CAWSRQGVEKAFF. CDR3 nucleotides: TGTGCCTGGAGCCGACAGGGGGTGGAGAAGGCTTTCTTT.

This sequence joins TRBV2 and TRBJ2-5; D perhaps matches TRBD2 (6 bases). The CDR3 sequence is 16 residues long. Germline CDR1 reads SNHLY; CDR2 reads FYNNEI. Trimming cost V 7 bases and J 0 bases, with 18 bases left between them. The CDR3: CASIGGLGLYQETQYF. The CDR3 DNA reads TGTGCCAGCATTGGGGGACTCGGGCTGTACCAAGAGACCCAGTACTTC.

The rearrangement links TRBV21-1 to TRBJ2-5; whether TRBD1, the table's D call, matches the DNA was not checked. TRBV21-1 is recorded as a pseudogene. The CDR3 is 18 amino acids. This chain's CDR3 is CASSDPTAGQCSKETQYF. The DNA of the CDR3 is TGTGCCAGCAGCGATCCCACTGCGGGACAGTGTTCGAAAGAGACCCAGTACTTC.

The V and J genes are TRBV19 and TRBJ1-2; the D is unclear. V shed 0 bases and J shed 4 bases, with 9 bases lying between them. The germline CDR1 and CDR2 sequences are LNHDA and SQIVND (reference sequence). CDR3 length: 14 residues. CDR3 residues: CASSIEGAIYGYTF. The CDR3 DNA follows: TGTGCCAGTAGTATAGAGGGAGCTATCTATGGCTACACCTTC.

This clone was counted between two and nine times. This sequence joins TRBV5-1 and TRBJ1-5; D call uncertain. V gave up 0 bases and J gave up 5 bases, with 6 bases separating them. The CDR3 contains 13 residues. The V gene's germline CDR1 is SGHRS and CDR2 YFSETQ. Here the CDR3 reads CASSLESDQPQHF. The CDR3, as DNA: TGCGCCAGCAGCTTGGAGTCGGATCAGCCCCAGCATTTT. Drawing the rest from reference TRBV5-1 and TRBJ1-5, the complete variable domain is KAGVTQTPRYLIKTRGQQVTLSCSPISGHRSVSWYQQTPGQGLQFLFEYFSETQRNKGNFPGRFSGRQFSNSRSEMNVSTLELGDSALYLCASSLESDQPQHFGDGTRLSIL.

The chain has TRBV29-1 and TRBJ2-5; 7 nucleotides match TRBD1. The CDR3 has 12 residues. With V trimmed by 6 bases and J by 4 bases, 5 bases remained unmatched. From germline, CDR1 is SQVTM and CDR2 ANQGSEA. CDR3 coding DNA: TGCAGCGTCTCGACAGGGAGAGAGACCCAGTACTTC. Residues: CSVSTGRETQYF. The full variable domain, in which reference TRBV29-1 and TRBJ2-5 provide the parts outside the CDR3, is SAVISQKPSRDICQRGTSLTIQCQVDSQVTMMFWYRQQPGQSLTLIATANQGSEATYESGFVIDKFPISRPNLTFSTLTVSNMSPEDSSIYLCSVSTGRETQYFGPGTRLLVL.

This clone appeared a single time. V usage is TRBV27 and J usage is TRBJ2-5; the match to TRBD1 covers 9 bases. V lost 3 bases to trimming and J lost 1 base; unmatched junction nucleotides: 3. CDR1 is MNHEY, CDR2 SMNVEV, per germline (reference sequence). This CDR3 is built from 15 residues. The CDR3 protein is CASSFTTGGQETQYF. The DNA for the CDR3 is TGTGCCAGCAGTTTCACGACAGGGGGCCAAGAGACCCAGTACTTC.

This clone was observed once. CDR3 DNA sequence: TGTGCCAGCAGTTCCACATCACGGGGGGGGCCCGATACGCAGTATTTT. Protein sequence: CASSSTSRGGPDTQYF. The rearrangement uses TRBV28 and TRBJ2-3, with TRBD2 matching over 8 bases. CDR3 length: 16 residues. CDR1 is MDHEN and CDR2 is SYDVKM in the germline V gene. The J segment lost 6 bases and the V segment lost 4 bases, leaving 12 bases of the junction unmatched.

The sample holds one count of this clone. V is TRBV30 and J is TRBJ1-5; no reliable D call. From germline, CDR1 is GTSNPN and CDR2 SVGIG (reference sequence). Trimming shortened V by 2 bases and J by 0 bases, and 11 bases separated the two germline ends. CDR3 length: 15 amino acids. CDR3 DNA: TGTGCCTGGAGTTCCGCGGGCAGTAGCAATCAGCCCCAGCATTTT. It encodes CAWSSAGSSNQPQHF.

This chain joins TRBV7-6 and TRBJ2-1; no clear D gene. From germline, CDR1 is SGHVS and CDR2 FNYEAQ. The CDR3 sequence is 12 residues long. V dropped 5 bases and J dropped 8 bases, with 10 bases sitting between them. DNA for the CDR3: TGTGCCAGCAGCCCTCACTTCGATGAGCAGTTCTTC. Its translation is CASSPHFDEQFF.

This clone has a single count. The rearrangement joins TRBV27 to TRBJ1-1; 7 nucleotides match TRBD1. Germline V gives CDR1 MNHEY, CDR2 SMNVEV (reference sequence). The CDR3 has 13 amino acids. Trimming at V came to 3 bases and at J to 4 bases, leaving 2 bases not matched to a gene. The CDR3 reads CASSFPGGTEAFF. The CDR3 nucleotides are TGTGCCAGCAGTTTCCCAGGGGGCACTGAAGCTTTCTTT.